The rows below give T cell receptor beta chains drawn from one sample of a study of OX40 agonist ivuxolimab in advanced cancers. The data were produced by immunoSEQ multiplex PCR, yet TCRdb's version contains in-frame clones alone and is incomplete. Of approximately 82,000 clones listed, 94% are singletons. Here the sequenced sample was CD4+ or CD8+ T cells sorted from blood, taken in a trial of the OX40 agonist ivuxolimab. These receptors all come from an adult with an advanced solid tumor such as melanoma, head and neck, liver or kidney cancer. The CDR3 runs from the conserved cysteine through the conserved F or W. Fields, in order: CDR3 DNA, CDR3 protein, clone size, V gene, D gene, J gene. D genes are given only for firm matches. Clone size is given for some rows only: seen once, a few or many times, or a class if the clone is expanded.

cdr3_nt: TGTGCCAGCAGTTACTTTACCGGGGGACATCAGCCCCAGCATTTT; cdr3_aa: CASSYFTGGHQPQHF; clone_size: NA; v_call: TRBV6-6; d_call: NA; j_call: TRBJ1-5
cdr3_nt: TGTGCCAGCAGTCCGAGCGGGGGGAGGCAGTTCTTC; cdr3_aa: CASSPSGGRQFF; clone_size: NA; v_call: TRBV7-2; d_call: TRBD2; j_call: TRBJ2-1
cdr3_nt: TGTGCCAGCAGCCCACCGCTTAATGAAAAACTGTTTTTT; cdr3_aa: CASSPPLNEKLFF; clone_size: NA; v_call: TRBV11-2; d_call: NA; j_call: TRBJ1-4
cdr3_nt: TGTGCCAGCAGCTTAATCTGGTTAGAAGCTTTCTTT; cdr3_aa: CASSLIWLEAFF; clone_size: NA; v_call: TRBV11-2; d_call: NA; j_call: TRBJ1-1
cdr3_nt: TGTGCCAGCAGTTCAGCAGGGGGAGACTCTGGGGCCAACGTCCTGACTTTC; cdr3_aa: CASSSAGGDSGANVLTF; clone_size: few; v_call: TRBV6-4; d_call: TRBD1; j_call: TRBJ2-6
cdr3_nt: TGTGCCAGCAGTCCAGGATCGACAGCGAACACTGAAGCTTTCTTT; cdr3_aa: CASSPGSTANTEAFF; clone_size: NA; v_call: TRBV6-5; d_call: NA; j_call: TRBJ1-1
cdr3_nt: TGTGCCAGCACCCTGGATGGGGACTCCTACGAGCAGTACTTC; cdr3_aa: CASTLDGDSYEQYF; clone_size: NA; v_call: TRBV28; d_call: NA; j_call: TRBJ2-7
cdr3_nt: TGTGCCAGCAGCTTGACTCTCCCCTGGGACAACTACGAGCAGTACTTC; cdr3_aa: CASSLTLPWDNYEQYF; clone_size: NA; v_call: TRBV7-2; d_call: NA; j_call: TRBJ2-7
cdr3_nt: TGCGCCAGCAGCCCGGGACAGGGAAATCAGCCCCAGCATTTT; cdr3_aa: CASSPGQGNQPQHF; clone_size: NA; v_call: TRBV4-3; d_call: TRBD1; j_call: TRBJ1-5
cdr3_nt: TGTGCCAGCTCACCACCTGACAGGACCTATGGCTACACCTTC; cdr3_aa: CASSPPDRTYGYTF; clone_size: NA; v_call: TRBV18; d_call: NA; j_call: TRBJ1-2
cdr3_nt: TGTGCCAGCGGTATAGGGGCTGGAAGGTTCAACCAAGAGACCCAGTACTTC; cdr3_aa: CASGIGAGRFNQETQYF; clone_size: NA; v_call: TRBV27; d_call: NA; j_call: TRBJ2-5
cdr3_nt: TGTGCCAGCTCACCTGGGCCCCGGGATGGGCAGTACTTC; cdr3_aa: CASSPGPRDGQYF; clone_size: NA; v_call: TRBV18; d_call: NA; j_call: TRBJ2-7
cdr3_nt: TGTGCCAGCAGTTTTGGGGACTACAATGAGCAGTTCTTC; cdr3_aa: CASSFGDYNEQFF; clone_size: NA; v_call: TRBV27; d_call: NA; j_call: TRBJ2-1
cdr3_nt: TGTGCCAGCAGGGTCGACAGTACGAACTATGGCTACACCTTC; cdr3_aa: CASRVDSTNYGYTF; clone_size: NA; v_call: TRBV2; d_call: NA; j_call: TRBJ1-2
cdr3_nt: TGCAGCGTTGTAATCCTAGCGGGGGAGCAGTTCTTC; cdr3_aa: CSVVILAGEQFF; clone_size: NA; v_call: TRBV29-1; d_call: TRBD2; j_call: TRBJ2-1
cdr3_nt: TGTGCCAGCAGTATCGGCTCAAAGCAGTTCTTC; cdr3_aa: CASSIGSKQFF; clone_size: once; v_call: TRBV9; d_call: NA; j_call: TRBJ2-1
cdr3_nt: TGCGCCAGCAGCCAAGTAGGCGGGAGCTACAATGAGCAGTTCTTC; cdr3_aa: CASSQVGGSYNEQFF; clone_size: NA; v_call: TRBV4-1; d_call: TRBD2; j_call: TRBJ2-1
cdr3_nt: TGTGCCAGCAGTCCTCGGACAGGGAGTGAAGCTTTCTTT; cdr3_aa: CASSPRTGSEAFF; clone_size: NA; v_call: TRBV6-5; d_call: TRBD1; j_call: TRBJ1-1
cdr3_nt: TGTGCCTGGAGTGTATTCCTAGCGGGACTGTACGAGCAGTACTTC; cdr3_aa: CAWSVFLAGLYEQYF; clone_size: NA; v_call: TRBV30; d_call: TRBD2; j_call: TRBJ2-7
cdr3_nt: TGCGCCAGCAGCCATGGTGAAAAACTGTTTTTT; cdr3_aa: CASSHGEKLFF; clone_size: NA; v_call: TRBV4-1; d_call: NA; j_call: TRBJ1-4
cdr3_nt: TGCAGTGCTAGGGGGTTAGATACGCAGTATTTT; cdr3_aa: CSARGLDTQYF; clone_size: NA; v_call: TRBV20-1; d_call: NA; j_call: TRBJ2-3
cdr3_nt: TGTGCCACCAGCAGTATTCTAGCGGGAGGAGGAGGGACCCAGTACTTC; cdr3_aa: CATSSILAGGGGTQYF; clone_size: NA; v_call: TRBV15; d_call: TRBD2; j_call: TRBJ2-5
cdr3_nt: TGTGCCAGCCACCAGGGGAATTCACCCCTCCACTTT; cdr3_aa: CASHQGNSPLHF; clone_size: NA; v_call: TRBV6-5; d_call: NA; j_call: TRBJ1-6
cdr3_nt: TGTGCCAGTAGTTTGAGAGGGCCCCCACCGGCGTATGGCTACACCTTC; cdr3_aa: CASSLRGPPPAYGYTF; clone_size: once; v_call: TRBV19; d_call: NA; j_call: TRBJ1-2
cdr3_nt: TGTGCCAGCAGCGTAGCCCTTGACAGGGGGGATAGGACCGGGGAGCTGTTTTTT; cdr3_aa: CASSVALDRGDRTGELFF; clone_size: NA; v_call: TRBV9; d_call: TRBD1; j_call: TRBJ2-2
cdr3_nt: TGTGCCAGCAGCGGTAGCGGGAGGGCCGGGAACACCGGGGAGCTGTTTTTT; cdr3_aa: CASSGSGRAGNTGELFF; clone_size: NA; v_call: TRBV9; d_call: TRBD2; j_call: TRBJ2-2
cdr3_nt: TGTGCAAGTCGCTTAGATTATAAGACCCAGTACTTC; cdr3_aa: CASRLDYKTQYF; clone_size: NA; v_call: TRBV12-2; d_call: NA; j_call: TRBJ2-5
cdr3_nt: TGTGCCAGCAGCCACAGGGGCCGGAGTTCACCCCTCCACTTT; cdr3_aa: CASSHRGRSSPLHF; clone_size: NA; v_call: TRBV6-5; d_call: TRBD1; j_call: TRBJ1-6
cdr3_nt: TGCAGTGCTCGCGTAGAGTACGAGCAGTACTTC; cdr3_aa: CSARVEYEQYF; clone_size: NA; v_call: TRBV20-1; d_call: NA; j_call: TRBJ2-7
cdr3_nt: TGCGCCAGCAGCTTGGCCGGGGACGGCTCCTACGAGCAGTACTTC; cdr3_aa: CASSLAGDGSYEQYF; clone_size: NA; v_call: TRBV5-1; d_call: NA; j_call: TRBJ2-7
cdr3_nt: TGCGCCAGCAGCTTGCACACAGATACGCAGTATTTT; cdr3_aa: CASSLHTDTQYF; clone_size: NA; v_call: TRBV5-1; d_call: NA; j_call: TRBJ2-3
cdr3_nt: TGTGCCAGCAGCCGGGCAGGGGAACCTGGAAACACCATATATTTT; cdr3_aa: CASSRAGEPGNTIYF; clone_size: NA; v_call: TRBV9; d_call: NA; j_call: TRBJ1-3
cdr3_nt: TGTGCCAGCAGTTACTTGACCGGGACAGAGGTGGAGCTGTTTTTT; cdr3_aa: CASSYLTGTEVELFF; clone_size: NA; v_call: TRBV6-5; d_call: TRBD1; j_call: TRBJ2-2
cdr3_nt: TGTGCCAGCAGCTTAGTGCGGATCTCCTACGAGCAGTACTTC; cdr3_aa: CASSLVRISYEQYF; clone_size: NA; v_call: TRBV7-8; d_call: NA; j_call: TRBJ2-7
cdr3_nt: TGTGCCAGCAGCCAAGAGGATGGAGTTTCCACAGATACGCAGTATTTT; cdr3_aa: CASSQEDGVSTDTQYF; clone_size: NA; v_call: TRBV4-2; d_call: NA; j_call: TRBJ2-3
cdr3_nt: TGTGCCAGTAGTATCATGAGGGAGCGTGGCTACGAGCAGTACTTC; cdr3_aa: CASSIMRERGYEQYF; clone_size: once; v_call: TRBV19; d_call: NA; j_call: TRBJ2-7
cdr3_nt: TGTGCCAGCAGCATACTAGCTACAGATACGCAGTATTTT; cdr3_aa: CASSILATDTQYF; clone_size: NA; v_call: TRBV6-1; d_call: NA; j_call: TRBJ2-3
cdr3_nt: TGCGCCAGCAGCTTGAATAGGGGGAGCACAGATACGCAGTATTTT; cdr3_aa: CASSLNRGSTDTQYF; clone_size: NA; v_call: TRBV5-1; d_call: NA; j_call: TRBJ2-3
cdr3_nt: TGTGCCAGCAGTTACTCGGGGGGCCGCCAAGAGACCCAGTACTTC; cdr3_aa: CASSYSGGRQETQYF; clone_size: NA; v_call: TRBV6-5; d_call: NA; j_call: TRBJ2-5
cdr3_nt: TGTGCCAGCAGCTTGGGCAGCGGGCCCCGCGAAAAGTACTTC; cdr3_aa: CASSLGSGPREKYF; clone_size: NA; v_call: TRBV5-6; d_call: NA; j_call: TRBJ2-5
cdr3_nt: TGTGCCAGCAGCACCCCGGGGGGCGACACCGGGGAGCTGTTTTTT; cdr3_aa: CASSTPGGDTGELFF; clone_size: NA; v_call: TRBV9; d_call: NA; j_call: TRBJ2-2
cdr3_nt: TGCGCCAGCAGCCAAGATGTGGCGGGCGGGGCCGGGGAGCTGTTTTTT; cdr3_aa: CASSQDVAGGAGELFF; clone_size: once; v_call: TRBV4-3; d_call: NA; j_call: TRBJ2-2
cdr3_nt: TGTGCCAGCAGCCCAGGGGATTCACCCCTCCACTTT; cdr3_aa: CASSPGDSPLHF; clone_size: NA; v_call: TRBV5-6; d_call: NA; j_call: TRBJ1-6
cdr3_nt: TGCGCCAGCAGCCAAGACGCAGGGGTGAACACTGAAGCTTTCTTT; cdr3_aa: CASSQDAGVNTEAFF; clone_size: NA; v_call: TRBV4-1; d_call: NA; j_call: TRBJ1-1
cdr3_nt: TGTGCCAGCAGAGGAATAACTAATGAAAAACTGTTTTTT; cdr3_aa: CASRGITNEKLFF; clone_size: once; v_call: TRBV28; d_call: NA; j_call: TRBJ1-4
cdr3_nt: TGTGCCAGCAGCCCCACAAATTTGGCGTCCTACAATGAGCAGTTCTTC; cdr3_aa: CASSPTNLASYNEQFF; clone_size: NA; v_call: TRBV7-3; d_call: NA; j_call: TRBJ2-1
cdr3_nt: TGTGCCAGCAGCTCCCCTTTGATGTGGGGGATCAACACCGGGGAGCTGTTTTTT; cdr3_aa: CASSSPLMWGINTGELFF; clone_size: NA; v_call: TRBV11-2; d_call: NA; j_call: TRBJ2-2
cdr3_nt: TGTGCCAGCAACCACCGGGGGGGGTACGAGCAGTACTTC; cdr3_aa: CASNHRGGYEQYF; clone_size: NA; v_call: TRBV6-6; d_call: TRBD2; j_call: TRBJ2-7
cdr3_nt: TGTGCCAGCAGTTTTGGGGGAGCCTCGTACAATGAGCAGTTCTTC; cdr3_aa: CASSFGGASYNEQFF; clone_size: NA; v_call: TRBV27; d_call: NA; j_call: TRBJ2-1
cdr3_nt: TGCGCCAGCAGCCAAACGACAGGAGAGACCTATGGCTACACCTTC; cdr3_aa: CASSQTTGETYGYTF; clone_size: NA; v_call: TRBV4-1; d_call: NA; j_call: TRBJ1-2
cdr3_nt: TGTGCCAGCAGCTTTTATTCGGAGACCCAGTACTTC; cdr3_aa: CASSFYSETQYF; clone_size: few; v_call: TRBV11-2; d_call: NA; j_call: TRBJ2-5
cdr3_nt: TGCGCCAGCAGCCAAGCCGGGACAGGGGTTGAAAAACTGTTTTTT; cdr3_aa: CASSQAGTGVEKLFF; clone_size: NA; v_call: TRBV4-3; d_call: TRBD1; j_call: TRBJ1-4
cdr3_nt: TGTGCCAGCAGCGTAGCAGGGAGCAACGAGCAGTACTTC; cdr3_aa: CASSVAGSNEQYF; clone_size: NA; v_call: TRBV9; d_call: NA; j_call: TRBJ2-7
cdr3_nt: TGTGCCATCAGTGAGTCTTTGACAGACGCATATGGCTACACCTTC; cdr3_aa: CAISESLTDAYGYTF; clone_size: once; v_call: TRBV10-3; d_call: NA; j_call: TRBJ1-2